This passage covers 32 T cell receptor beta chains from one sample sequenced in a study of a mutant IDH1 vaccine in newly diagnosed glioma. Here immunoSEQ multiplex PCR was the method, and the copy in TCRdb shows in-frame clones only, minus some. The profile shows over 40,000 clones, around 78% of them singletons. The antigens for these receptors are not known. As to time point: week 23, last vaccination. What each vaccine dose contained was 300 ug of mutant IDH1 20-mer peptide, accompanied by topical imiquimod. Source: PBMCs, taken from a glioma patient whose treatment included an IDH1 peptide vaccine. The receptors originated from a woman aged 40 to 50 with glioma. Some clones in this sample may be carry-over from other donors' samples.

V and J are TRBV20-1 and TRBJ1-1, with D perhaps matching TRBD1 (6 bases). Trimming removed 2 bases from V and 12 bases from J, with 10 bases in between. Germline lookup yields CDR1 DFQATT and CDR2 SNEGSKA (reference sequence). The CDR3 is 10 residues long. The CDR3 region has the DNA TGCAGTGCTAGAAACAGGGAACCTTTCTTT. Its translation: CSARNREPFF.

The gene calls are TRBV5-4 and TRBJ1-2; D call uncertain. CDR1 is SGHNT and CDR2 is YYREEE in the germline V gene (reference sequence). This CDR3 spans 13 amino acids. Trimming stripped 6 bases from V and 6 bases from J, with 15 bases between. The CDR3, as DNA: TGTGCCAGCAAATTCATATCGACCGATGGCTACACCTTC. It codes for CASKFISTDGYTF.

This clone was found a few times. This CDR3 reads CASSIESQETQYF. DNA for the CDR3: TGTGCCAGTAGTATTGAGTCACAAGAGACCCAGTACTTC. V and J are TRBV19 and TRBJ2-5; no firm D call. V lost 3 bases and J 2 bases, leaving 7 bases between the germline ends. This CDR3 region has 13 residues. Germline V lookup: CDR1 LNHDA, CDR2 SQIVND (reference sequence).

The chain is built from TRBV4-1 and TRBJ2-1; 7 bases map to TRBD2. Germline V lookup: CDR1 MGHRA, CDR2 YSYEKL. Trimming at V came to 2 bases and at J to 0 bases, leaving 4 bases not matched to a gene. This CDR3 region has 16 residues. CDR3 sequence: CASSQQLAHSYNEQFF. The CDR3 bases are TGCGCCAGCAGCCAACAACTAGCGCACTCCTACAATGAGCAGTTCTTC.

V gene TRBV5-4 combines with J gene TRBJ2-7; TRBD1 aligns across 11 bases. This CDR3 is 14 amino acids long. Trimming at V came to 4 bases and at J to 3 bases, leaving 3 bases not matched to a gene. CDR1 and CDR2 (germline): SGHNT, YYREEE (reference sequence). The CDR3 DNA reads TGTGCCAGCAGCCCAGGGACAGGGGGCTACGAGCAGTACTTC. Its translation is CASSPGTGGYEQYF.

With regard to this clone: One end of the junction does not line up with germline, which may come from a read error. V usage is TRBV6-1 and J usage is TRBJ2-6; D may be TRBD1 (7 bases). The germline V gene has CDR1 MNHNS and CDR2 SASEGT. This CDR3 has 18 residues. CDR3 in amino acids: CASSDHQGGPSGVNVLTF. The CDR3 nucleotides read TGTGCCAGCAGTGATCACCAGGGGGGCCCCTCTGGGGTCAACGTCCTGACTTTC.

The chain couples TRBV10-3 to TRBJ2-7; D remains ambiguous. V lost 10 bases to trimming and J lost 0 bases, with 10 bases between them. The V gene's germline CDR1 is ENHRY and CDR2 SYGVKD. CDR3 size: 12 residues. CDR3 DNA: TGTGCCACCCAGGTCGACTCCTACGAGCAGTACTTC. It yields the protein CATQVDSYEQYF.

In DNA form, the CDR3 reads TGCATCACCGGTAGAGACTATGGCTACACCTTC. Its translation: CITGRDYGYTF. The chain is built from TRBV20-1 and TRBJ1-2; D not resolved. Per germline, CDR1 DFQATT and CDR2 SNEGSKA (reference sequence). The CDR3 runs to 11 residues.

This rearrangement joins TRBV5-4 to TRBJ2-1, with 11 nucleotides matching TRBD2. The J segment lost 7 bases and the V segment lost 4 bases, leaving 10 bases of the junction unmatched. Germline CDR1 SGHNT, CDR2 YYREEE (reference sequence). The CDR3 contains 16 residues. The CDR3 sequence is CASSGTGTSGPNEQFF. The CDR3 coding sequence is TGTGCCAGCAGCGGGACCGGGACTAGCGGCCCTAATGAGCAGTTCTTC.

This clone occurred a few times. The V gene is TRBV10-3, the J gene TRBJ1-3; D gene ambiguous. Germline CDR1 and CDR2: ENHRY and SYGVKD. CDR3 size: 15 residues. Trimming took off 8 bases at V and 4 bases at J, with 18 bases between the two ends. CDR3 amino acids: CAIAGSSHLGNTIYF. The CDR3, as DNA: TGTGCCATCGCGGGCAGTTCGCACCTCGGAAACACCATATATTTT.

This chain connects TRBV27 to TRBJ2-1; 15 nucleotides match TRBD2. Germline V gene lookup returns CDR1 MNHEY and CDR2 SMNVEV (reference sequence). J was trimmed by 9 bases and V by 6 bases; bases with no gene match: 3. The CDR3 contains 14 residues. The CDR3 here is CASSPGLAGGEQFF. In DNA form, the CDR3 reads TGTGCCAGCAGCCCGGGACTAGCGGGAGGTGAGCAGTTCTTC.

This chain links TRBV4-3 with TRBJ1-2, with D unclear. The CDR3 length is 15 residues. V dropped 0 bases and J dropped 4 bases, with 12 bases sitting between them. Germline lookup yields CDR1 LGHNA and CDR2 YSLEER. CDR3 sequence (DNA): TGCGCCAGCAGCCAAGAACGCGAGGTGCGCTATGGCTACACCTTC. Encoded protein: CASSQEREVRYGYTF.

In this sample, this clone turned up once. The chain recombines TRBV4-1 with TRBJ1-6; D perhaps matches TRBD1 (5 bases). Germline loops: CDR1 MGHRA, CDR2 YSYEKL. The CDR3 totals 15 residues. The V and J ends lost 1 base and 10 bases respectively, with 14 bases between them. The CDR3 DNA follows: TGCGCCAGCAGCCAAGGAGAGCGTGGGGGATCACCCCTCCACTTT. It encodes CASSQGERGGSPLHF.

This clone has more than one count but fewer than ten. This chain joins TRBV7-9 and TRBJ1-1; D unclear. This CDR3 is built from 13 residues. Germline V lookup: CDR1 SEHNR, CDR2 FQNEAQ (reference sequence). Trimming took 5 bases from V and 0 from J, leaving 7 bases between them. The DNA of the CDR3 is TGTGCCAGCAGCCTACCCCTGAACACTGAAGCTTTCTTT. Protein sequence: CASSLPLNTEAFF.

The chain employs TRBV6-1 and TRBJ2-1, with 9 nucleotides matching TRBD1. Germline values: CDR1 MNHNS, CDR2 SASEGT. V was pared by 1 base and J by 8 bases, with 9 bases of the junction left unmatched. This CDR3 comprises 16 residues. In DNA, the CDR3 is TGTGCCAGCAGTGAAGTATTGGGACAGGGAGGCGATGAGCAGTTCTTC. This sequence encodes CASSEVLGQGGDEQFF.

The V and J genes are TRBV5-6 and TRBJ2-7; no definite D call. The CDR3 loop spans 13 amino acids. Trimming cost V 4 bases and J 0 bases, with 8 bases left between them. Germline V gives CDR1 SGHDT, CDR2 YYEEEE. CDR3 sequence reads: CASSPESSYEQYF. In DNA form, the CDR3 reads TGTGCCAGCAGCCCAGAAAGCTCCTACGAGCAGTACTTC.

V usage is TRBV9 and J usage is TRBJ2-3, with no clear D. This CDR3 contains 14 residues. V lost 0 bases and J lost 6, with 11 bases in between. The V gene's germline CDR1 is SGDLS and CDR2 YYNGEE. For the CDR3, the DNA is TGTGCCAGCAGCGTAGCACGGGCGTGGGATACGCAGTATTTT. It yields the protein CASSVARAWDTQYF.

In its sample, this clone was seen once. The chain carries TRBV27 and TRBJ2-1; a weak D match, TRBD2 (6 bases). Trimming removed 8 bases at V and 4 bases at J, with 15 bases between. The germline V gene encodes CDR1 MNHEY and CDR2 SMNVEV (reference sequence). The CDR3 contains 14 residues. The DNA of the CDR3 is TGTGCCAGCCAATCTTCGGGGGATTACAATGAGCAGTTCTTC. It encodes CASQSSGDYNEQFF.

V is TRBV13 and J is TRBJ2-7; 9 bases fit TRBD1. The CDR3 runs 14 residues. Trimming removed 4 bases from V and 9 bases from J; junction bases left unmatched: 10. Germline assignment: CDR1 PRHDT and CDR2 FYEKMQ (reference sequence). The CDR3 bases are TGTGCCAGCAGCTACAGGGGGCGAGAGGATCGGCAGTACTTC. It is translated as CASSYRGREDRQYF.

This clone was seen only a few times. The chain joins TRBV6-5 to TRBJ2-2, with D unclear. The germline V gene has CDR1 MNHEY and CDR2 SVGAGI. This CDR3 has 11 residues. The CDR3 sequence: CATIWAGELFF. Here the CDR3 DNA reads TGTGCTACGATTTGGGCCGGGGAGCTGTTTTTT.

This clone was found a few times. The chain couples TRBV5-6 to TRBJ1-2; 7 bases match TRBD1. V lost 5 bases and J lost 5; bases outside the gene matches: 9. Germline V gives CDR1 SGHDT, CDR2 YYEEEE. The CDR3 runs 14 residues. As DNA, the CDR3 is TGTGCCAGCAGAGAACAAGGGACAGCTTATGGCTACACCTTC. Translated: CASREQGTAYGYTF.

This chain joins TRBV9 and TRBJ1-3; no firm D call. Trimming took off 6 bases at V and 0 bases at J, with 4 bases between the two ends. CDR3 length: 12 amino acids. Per the germline V gene, CDR1 is SGDLS and CDR2 is YYNGEE. CDR3 region: CASMSSGNTIYF. The CDR3 DNA reads as TGTGCCAGCATGAGCTCTGGAAACACCATATATTTT. Complete variable domain (other parts from reference TRBV9 and TRBJ1-3): DSGVTQTPKHLITATGQRVTLRCSPRSGDLSVYWYQQSLDQGLQFLIQYYNGEERAKGNILERFSAQQFPDLHSELNLSSLELGDSALYFCASMSSGNTIYFGEGSWLTVV.

The chain is built from TRBV2 and TRBJ2-5, with no clear D. The CDR3 spans 12 residues. V was trimmed by 6 bases and J by 1 base, leaving 6 bases between them. CDR1 and CDR2 (germline): SNHLY, FYNNEI. CDR3 protein: CASRELQETQYF. CDR3 coding DNA: TGTGCCAGCAGGGAGCTCCAAGAGACCCAGTACTTC.

The genes are TRBV10-3 and TRBJ2-3; tentative D call: TRBD2 (5 bases). Germline V gene data show CDR1 as ENHRY and CDR2 as SYGVKD. V was trimmed by 6 bases and J by 3 bases, leaving 13 bases between them. CDR3 length: 14 amino acids. DNA of the CDR3: TGTGCCATCAGGCTTTCACTAGATACAGATACGCAGTATTTT. Amino acids: CAIRLSLDTDTQYF.

This clone was found a few times. The junction departs from the called germline gene at one end, perhaps through a read error. The chain recombines TRBV7-7 with TRBJ2-5; perhaps TRBD2 as D (7 bases). The length of the CDR3 is 15 residues. From germline, CDR1 is SSHAT and CDR2 FNYEAQ (reference sequence). The CDR3 loop is CASSFVRGPGETQYF. As DNA, the CDR3 is TGTGCTAGCAGCTTTGTGCGGGGGCCGGGAGAGACCCAGTACTTC.

This clone came up once. This chain connects TRBV29-1 to TRBJ2-7; TRBD2 matches at 8 bases. V shed 8 bases and J 4 bases; nucleotides not matched to a gene: 7. The germline V gene has CDR1 SQVTM and CDR2 ANQGSEA. The CDR3 spans 12 residues. The CDR3 coding sequence is TGCAGCATCGGGGGGGGAAAGTACGAGCAGTACTTC. It yields the protein CSIGGGKYEQYF.

V and J are TRBV6-6 and TRBJ1-4, with D perhaps matching TRBD1 (5 bases). Between the trimmed V and J ends, which lost 4 bases and 7 bases, there was a span of 16 bases. The CDR3 sequence is 15 residues long. The germline CDR1 and CDR2 sequences are MNHNY and SVGAGI (reference sequence). The DNA of the CDR3 is TGTGCCAGCAGTTCGGAGGGGAGAGGGTCTGAAAAACTGTTTTTT. Encoded protein: CASSSEGRGSEKLFF.

The chain links TRBV5-1 to TRBJ2-5; D is possibly TRBD1 (6 bases). The V gene's germline CDR1 is SGHRS and CDR2 YFSETQ. V gave up 4 bases and J gave up 1 base, with 11 bases separating them. The CDR3 loop spans 14 amino acids. The CDR3 DNA sequence: TGCGCCAGCAGCGCGGACAGCCTCCAAGAGACCCAGTACTTC. It encodes CASSADSLQETQYF.

This rearrangement joins TRBV5-1 to TRBJ1-1, with D perhaps matching TRBD1 (6 bases). The CDR3 runs to 15 residues. Trimming pared 4 bases from V and 1 base from J, leaving 14 bases between. The germline CDR1 and CDR2 sequences are SGHRS and YFSETQ. The CDR3 region has the DNA TGCGCCAGCAGCCCACAGTGGGGGCAGAACACTGAAGCTTTCTTT. Translated, it gives CASSPQWGQNTEAFF.

Comments on this clone: The junction does not match germline at one end; this may be a read error. The chain carries TRBV7-7 and TRBJ2-5, with a tentative D call TRBD1 (6 bases). The CDR3 has 13 amino acids. Per the germline V gene, CDR1 is SSHAT and CDR2 is FNYEAQ (reference sequence). The CDR3 nucleotides are TGTGCTAGCAGTACAGGGTTAGGTTGGGCCCAGTACTTC. Protein: CASSTGLGWAQYF.

Of note for this clone: The junction departs from the called germline gene at one end, perhaps through a read error. The chain joins TRBV9 to TRBJ2-3, with unresolved D. Per the germline V gene, CDR1 is SGDLS and CDR2 is YYNGEE. The CDR3 is made up of 14 amino acids. This CDR3 is CASSVTISTDAQYF. CDR3 bases: TGTGCCAGCTCCGTGACCATTAGCACAGATGCGCAGTATTTT.

The chain recombines TRBV4-2 with TRBJ1-1; tentatively, D is TRBD1 (6 bases). Germline CDR1 is LGHNA and CDR2 is YNFKEQ. The ends were cut back, 1 base at V and 1 base at J, with 13 bases in the middle. CDR3 length: 16 residues. This chain's CDR3 is CASSQGAGVGNTEAFF. The CDR3 bases are TGTGCCAGCAGCCAAGGGGCAGGGGTGGGGAACACTGAAGCTTTCTTT.